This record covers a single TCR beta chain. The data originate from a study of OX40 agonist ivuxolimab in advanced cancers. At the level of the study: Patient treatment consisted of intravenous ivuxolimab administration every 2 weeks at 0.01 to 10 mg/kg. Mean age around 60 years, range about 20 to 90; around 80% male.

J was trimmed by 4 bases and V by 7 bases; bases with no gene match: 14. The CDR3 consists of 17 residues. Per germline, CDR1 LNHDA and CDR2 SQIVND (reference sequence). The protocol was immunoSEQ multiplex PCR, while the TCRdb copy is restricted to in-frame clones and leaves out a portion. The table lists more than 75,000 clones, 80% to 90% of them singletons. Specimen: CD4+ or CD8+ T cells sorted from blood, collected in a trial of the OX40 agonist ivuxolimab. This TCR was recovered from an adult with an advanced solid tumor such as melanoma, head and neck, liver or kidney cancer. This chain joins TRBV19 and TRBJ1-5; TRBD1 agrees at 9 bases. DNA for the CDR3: TGTGCCAGTATCTCCTTACGGGGACAGGGAAGTAATCAGCCCCAGCATTTT. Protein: CASISLRGQGSNQPQHF.